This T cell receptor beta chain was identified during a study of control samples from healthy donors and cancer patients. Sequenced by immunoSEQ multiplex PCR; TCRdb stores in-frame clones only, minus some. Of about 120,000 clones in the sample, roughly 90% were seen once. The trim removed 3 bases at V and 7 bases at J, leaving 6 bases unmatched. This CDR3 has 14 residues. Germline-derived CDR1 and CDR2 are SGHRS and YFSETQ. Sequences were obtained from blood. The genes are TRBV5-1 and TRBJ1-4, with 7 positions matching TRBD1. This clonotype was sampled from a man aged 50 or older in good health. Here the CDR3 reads CASSSQGIGEKLFF. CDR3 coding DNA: TGCGCCAGCAGCTCACAGGGGATCGGTGAAAAACTGTTTTTT. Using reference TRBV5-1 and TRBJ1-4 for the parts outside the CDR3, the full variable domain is KAGVTQTPRYLIKTRGQQVTLSCSPISGHRSVSWYQQTPGQGLQFLFEYFSETQRNKGNFPGRFSGRQFSNSRSEMNVSTLELGDSALYLCASSSQGIGEKLFFGSGTQLSVL.